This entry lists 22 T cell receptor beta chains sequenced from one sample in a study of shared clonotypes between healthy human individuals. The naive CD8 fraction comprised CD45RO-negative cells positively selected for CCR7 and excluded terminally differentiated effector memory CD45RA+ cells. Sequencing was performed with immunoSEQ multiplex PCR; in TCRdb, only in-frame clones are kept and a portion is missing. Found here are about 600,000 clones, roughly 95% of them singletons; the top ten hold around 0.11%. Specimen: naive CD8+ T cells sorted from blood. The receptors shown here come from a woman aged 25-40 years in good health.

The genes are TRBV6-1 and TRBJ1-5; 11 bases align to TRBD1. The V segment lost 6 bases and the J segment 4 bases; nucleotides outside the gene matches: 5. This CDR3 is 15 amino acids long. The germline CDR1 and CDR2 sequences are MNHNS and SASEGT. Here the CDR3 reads CASSRDRGWNQPQHF. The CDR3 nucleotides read TGTGCCAGCAGCCGGGACAGGGGGTGGAATCAGCCCCAGCATTTT.

CDR3 bases: TGTGCCAGCAGCCCCTACAGTCAAGAGACCCAGTACTTC. Translated: CASSPYSQETQYF. V is TRBV13 and J is TRBJ2-5, with no clear D. CDR3 length: 13 amino acids. CDR1 and CDR2 from the germline V gene are PRHDT and FYEKMQ (reference sequence). V lost 5 bases and J 2 bases, leaving 9 bases between the germline ends.

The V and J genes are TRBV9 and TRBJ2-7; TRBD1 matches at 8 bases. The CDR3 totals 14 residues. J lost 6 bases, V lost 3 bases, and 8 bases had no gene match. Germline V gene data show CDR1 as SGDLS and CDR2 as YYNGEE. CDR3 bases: TGTGCCAGCAGCGCAAGGACAGGGTACAGCGAGCAGTACTTC. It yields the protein CASSARTGYSEQYF.

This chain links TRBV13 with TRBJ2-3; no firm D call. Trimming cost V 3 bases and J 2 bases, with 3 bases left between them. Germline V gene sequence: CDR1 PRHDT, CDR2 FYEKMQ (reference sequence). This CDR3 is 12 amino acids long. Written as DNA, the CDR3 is TGTGCCAGCAGCTTGACCACAGATACGCAGTATTTT. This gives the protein CASSLTTDTQYF.

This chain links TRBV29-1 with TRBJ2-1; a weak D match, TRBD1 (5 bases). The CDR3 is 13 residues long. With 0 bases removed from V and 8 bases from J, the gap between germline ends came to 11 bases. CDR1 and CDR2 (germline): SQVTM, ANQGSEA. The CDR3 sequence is CSVEDNRGYEQFF. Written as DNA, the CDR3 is TGCAGCGTTGAAGATAATAGGGGCTATGAGCAGTTCTTC.

The DNA of the CDR3 is TGTGCCAGCAGCACTTCAGGGGGAACCTACGAGCAGTACTTC. Amino acid sequence: CASSTSGGTYEQYF. The V gene is TRBV7-9, the J gene TRBJ2-7; 7 bases align to TRBD1. The CDR3 extends over 14 amino acids. The germline V gene has CDR1 SEHNR and CDR2 FQNEAQ (reference sequence). The junction had 6 bases not matched to a gene; V was cut back by 5 bases and J by 2 bases.

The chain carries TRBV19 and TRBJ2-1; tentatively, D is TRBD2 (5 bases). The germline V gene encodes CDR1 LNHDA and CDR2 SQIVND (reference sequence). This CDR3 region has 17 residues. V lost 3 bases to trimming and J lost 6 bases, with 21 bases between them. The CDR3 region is CASSISFWDEGFNEQFF. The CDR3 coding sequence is TGTGCCAGTAGTATTAGTTTTTGGGATGAGGGTTTCAATGAGCAGTTCTTC.

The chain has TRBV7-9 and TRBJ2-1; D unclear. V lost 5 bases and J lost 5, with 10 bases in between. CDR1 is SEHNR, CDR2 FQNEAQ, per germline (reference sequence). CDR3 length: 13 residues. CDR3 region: CASSLPSDNEQFF. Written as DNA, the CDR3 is TGTGCCAGCAGCCTCCCATCCGACAATGAGCAGTTCTTC. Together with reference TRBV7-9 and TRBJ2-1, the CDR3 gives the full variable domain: DTGVSQNPRHKITKRGQNVTFRCDPISEHNRLYWYRQTLGQGPEFLTYFQNEAQLEKSRLLSDRFSAERPKGSFSTLEIQRTEQGDSAMYLCASSLPSDNEQFFGPGTRLTVL.

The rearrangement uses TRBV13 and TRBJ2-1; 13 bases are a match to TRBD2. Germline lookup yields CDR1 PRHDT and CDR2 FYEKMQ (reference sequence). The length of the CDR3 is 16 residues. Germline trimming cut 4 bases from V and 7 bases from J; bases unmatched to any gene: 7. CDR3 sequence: CASSSWTSGSRNEQFF. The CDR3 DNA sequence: TGTGCCAGCAGCTCATGGACTAGCGGGAGTCGGAATGAGCAGTTCTTC.

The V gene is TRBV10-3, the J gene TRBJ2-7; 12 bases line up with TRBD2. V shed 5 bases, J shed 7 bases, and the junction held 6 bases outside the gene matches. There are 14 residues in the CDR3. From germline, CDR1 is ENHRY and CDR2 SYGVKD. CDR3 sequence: CAISSSGGEWEQYF. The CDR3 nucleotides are TGTGCCATCAGTTCTAGCGGGGGGGAGTGGGAGCAGTACTTC.

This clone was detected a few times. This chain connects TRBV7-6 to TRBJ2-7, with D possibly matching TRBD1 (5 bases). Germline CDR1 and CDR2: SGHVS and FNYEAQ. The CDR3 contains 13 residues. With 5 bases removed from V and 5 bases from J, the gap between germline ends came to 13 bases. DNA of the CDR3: TGTGCCAGCAGCCAGGGCCTAGTACACGAGCAGTACTTC. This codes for CASSQGLVHEQYF.

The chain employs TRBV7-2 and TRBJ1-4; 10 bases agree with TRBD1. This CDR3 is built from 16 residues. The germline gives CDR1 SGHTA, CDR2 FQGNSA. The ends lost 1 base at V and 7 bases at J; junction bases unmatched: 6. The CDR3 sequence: CASSLGTGGSGEKLFF. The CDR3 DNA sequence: TGTGCCAGCAGCTTAGGGACAGGGGGGAGTGGTGAAAAACTGTTTTTT.

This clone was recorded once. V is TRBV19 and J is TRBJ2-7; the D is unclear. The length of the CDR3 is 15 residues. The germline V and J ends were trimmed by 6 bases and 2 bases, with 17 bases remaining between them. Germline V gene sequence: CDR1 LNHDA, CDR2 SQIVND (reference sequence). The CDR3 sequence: CASSVGNRHAYEQYF. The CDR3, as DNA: TGTGCCAGTAGCGTTGGAAACAGACACGCCTACGAGCAGTACTTC.

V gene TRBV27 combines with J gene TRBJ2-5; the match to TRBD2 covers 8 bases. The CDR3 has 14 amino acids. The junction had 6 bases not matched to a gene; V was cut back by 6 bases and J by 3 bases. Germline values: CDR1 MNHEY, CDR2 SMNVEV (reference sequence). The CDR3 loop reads CASRAGLVKETQYF. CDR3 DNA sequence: TGTGCCAGCAGAGCGGGACTAGTGAAAGAGACCCAGTACTTC.

DNA of the CDR3: TGCGCCAGCAGCCAAGATCGGGCAGGTTACAGCACAGATACGCAGTATTTT. Encoded protein: CASSQDRAGYSTDTQYF. The chain links TRBV4-1 to TRBJ2-3; unclear D gene. There are 17 residues in the CDR3. Trimming pared 0 bases from V and 0 bases from J, leaving 13 bases between. Germline loops: CDR1 MGHRA, CDR2 YSYEKL.

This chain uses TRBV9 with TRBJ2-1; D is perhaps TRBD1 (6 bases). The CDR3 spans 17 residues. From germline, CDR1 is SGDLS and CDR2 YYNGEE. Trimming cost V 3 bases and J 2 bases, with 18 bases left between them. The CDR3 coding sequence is TGTGCCAGCAGCGCGGGGCGAAACAGGGAAACCTACAATGAGCAGTTCTTC. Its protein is CASSAGRNRETYNEQFF.

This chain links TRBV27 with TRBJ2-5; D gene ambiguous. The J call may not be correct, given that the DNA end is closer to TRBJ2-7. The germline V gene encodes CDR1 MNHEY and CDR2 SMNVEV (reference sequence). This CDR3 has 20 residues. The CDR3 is CASSPRPPTQRVTSSYEQYF. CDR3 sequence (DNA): TGTGCCAGCAGTCCCCGACCCCCCACCCAACGGGTCACGAGCTCCTACGAGCAGTACTTC.

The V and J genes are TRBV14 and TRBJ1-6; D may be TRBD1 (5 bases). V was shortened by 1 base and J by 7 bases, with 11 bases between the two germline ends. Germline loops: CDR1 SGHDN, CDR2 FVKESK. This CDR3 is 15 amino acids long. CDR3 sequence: CASSQVGQGNSPLHF. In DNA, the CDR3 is TGTGCCAGCAGCCAAGTTGGGCAGGGAAATTCACCCCTCCACTTT.

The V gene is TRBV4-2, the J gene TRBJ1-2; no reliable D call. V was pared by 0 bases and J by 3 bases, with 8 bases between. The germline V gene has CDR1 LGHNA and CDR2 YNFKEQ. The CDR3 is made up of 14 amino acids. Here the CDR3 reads CASSQDMPDYGYTF. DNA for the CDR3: TGTGCCAGCAGCCAAGATATGCCAGACTATGGCTACACCTTC.

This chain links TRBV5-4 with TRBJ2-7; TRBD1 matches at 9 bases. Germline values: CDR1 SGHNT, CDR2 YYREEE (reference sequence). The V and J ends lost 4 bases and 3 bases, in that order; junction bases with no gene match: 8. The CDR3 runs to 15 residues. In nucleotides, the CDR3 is TGTGCCAGCAGCCCCCGGACAGGGGCCGTCTACGAGCAGTACTTC. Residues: CASSPRTGAVYEQYF.

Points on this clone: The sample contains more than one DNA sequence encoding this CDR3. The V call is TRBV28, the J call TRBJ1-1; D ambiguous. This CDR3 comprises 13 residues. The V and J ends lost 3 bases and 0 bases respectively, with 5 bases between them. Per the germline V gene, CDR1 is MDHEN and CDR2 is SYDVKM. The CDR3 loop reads CASSFRMNTEAFF. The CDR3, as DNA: TGTGCCAGCAGTTTTAGAATGAACACTGAAGCTTTCTTT.

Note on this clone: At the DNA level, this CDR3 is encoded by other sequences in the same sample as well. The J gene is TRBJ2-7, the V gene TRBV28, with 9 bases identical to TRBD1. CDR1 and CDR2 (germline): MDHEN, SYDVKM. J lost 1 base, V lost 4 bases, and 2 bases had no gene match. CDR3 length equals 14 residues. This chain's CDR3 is CASSSTGGSYEQYF. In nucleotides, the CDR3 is TGTGCCAGCAGTTCGACAGGGGGTTCCTACGAGCAGTACTTC.